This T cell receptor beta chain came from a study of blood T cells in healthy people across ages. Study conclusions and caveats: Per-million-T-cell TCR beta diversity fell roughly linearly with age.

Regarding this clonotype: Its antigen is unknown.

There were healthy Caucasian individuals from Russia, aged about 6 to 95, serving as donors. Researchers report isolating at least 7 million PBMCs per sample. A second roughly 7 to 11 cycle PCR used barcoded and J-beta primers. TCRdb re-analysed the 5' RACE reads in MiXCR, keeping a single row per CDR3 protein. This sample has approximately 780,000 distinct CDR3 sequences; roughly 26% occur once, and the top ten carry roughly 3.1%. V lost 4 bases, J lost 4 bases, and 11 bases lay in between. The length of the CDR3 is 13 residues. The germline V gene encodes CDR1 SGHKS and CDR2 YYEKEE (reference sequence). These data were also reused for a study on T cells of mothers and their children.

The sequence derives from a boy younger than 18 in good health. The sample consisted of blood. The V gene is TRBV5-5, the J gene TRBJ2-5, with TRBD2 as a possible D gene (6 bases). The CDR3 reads CASSDRRGETQYF. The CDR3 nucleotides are TGTGCCAGCAGCGACCGGCGGGGAGAGACCCAGTACTTC.